The 29 T cell receptor beta chains in this list originate from one sample, sequenced in a study of regulatory and conventional T cells in breast cancer (dated by TCRdb to between 2014 and 2016). The library was produced with PCR. The sequencer was an Illumina MiSeq. The public reads were reprocessed in TCRdb via fastp at Q25 and MiXCR, keeping in-frame beta chains. Every CDR3 protein is listed once, alongside the most common genes and DNA of its rows. Recorded for this sample are roughly 15,000 distinct CDR3 sequences; about 31% of them occurred a single time. The ten top clones hold less than 2% of the sample. Source material: conventional T cells from blood. These receptors originate from a female donor in good health.

This clonotype ranks as medium-sized. This chain links TRBV5-1 with TRBJ2-3; D gene unclear. The V gene's germline CDR1 is SGHRS and CDR2 YFSETQ. Trimming removed 0 bases at V and 2 bases at J, with 7 bases between. This CDR3 is 14 amino acids long. The CDR3 nucleotides are TGCGCCAGCAGCTTGGAACAGTTCACAGATACGCAGTATTTT. It specifies CASSLEQFTDTQYF.

This sequence joins TRBV7-9 and TRBJ1-3, with TRBD1 as a possible D gene (5 bases). The CDR3 totals 13 residues. Germline CDR1 is SEHNR and CDR2 is FQNEAQ (reference sequence). V lost 1 base and J lost 4, with 5 bases in between. The CDR3 coding sequence is TGTGCCAGCAGCTTAGGGGGGGGAAACACCATATATTTT. Its translation: CASSLGGGNTIYF.

The rearrangement joins TRBV7-6 to TRBJ1-3, with TRBD1 as a possible D gene (5 bases). Germline CDR1 and CDR2: SGHVS and FNYEAQ. This CDR3 region has 16 residues. V was shortened by 1 base and J by 0 bases, with 10 bases between the two germline ends. The CDR3 nucleotides read TGTGCCAGCAGCTTAGTAGGCGGGACCTCTGGAAACACCATATATTTT. It yields the protein CASSLVGGTSGNTIYF.

About this clonotype itself: A much larger clonotype is one base distant, so this may be a read error. The J gene is TRBJ2-7, the V gene TRBV4-1, with D possibly being TRBD1 (6 bases). With 3 bases removed from V and 2 bases from J, the gap between germline ends came to 20 bases. Germline CDR1 is MGHRA and CDR2 is YSYEKL. CDR3 length: 17 residues. The CDR3 DNA reads as TGCGCCAGCAGCCAGGATCCCAGGACAGATTATGCCTACGAGCAGTACTTC. Its translation: CASSQDPRTDYAYEQYF.

There are a few counts of this clonotype. The V call is TRBV7-9, the J call TRBJ2-3; TRBD1 is a possible D gene (5 bases). The germline gives CDR1 SEHNR, CDR2 FQNEAQ (reference sequence). This CDR3 has 13 amino acids. The V gene lost 8 bases and the J gene lost 2 bases, with 11 bases spanning the gap. For the CDR3, the DNA is TGTGCCAGCGGGGCGGCCACCACAGATACGCAGTATTTT. Translating it yields CASGAATTDTQYF.

Note on this clonotype: It is likely a read error, because the conserved phenylalanine at the end of the CDR3 is missing. The J gene is TRBJ2-3, the V gene TRBV9; D unresolved. Trimming shortened V by 0 bases and J by 1 base, and 12 bases separated the two germline ends. Germline V gives CDR1 SGDLS, CDR2 YYNGEE. CDR3 length: 16 amino acids. CDR3 in amino acids: CASSVGASDRTDTQYL. The CDR3 nucleotides are TGTGCCAGCAGCGTAGGAGCGTCAGATCGCACAGATACGCAGTATCTT.

With respect to this clonotype: This clone may be a read error of a much larger clone one base away. The chain uses TRBV5-1 and TRBJ2-1, with no clear D. The germline CDR1 and CDR2 sequences are SGHRS and YFSETQ. This CDR3 has 13 amino acids. This chain's CDR3 is CASSEVSYNEQLF. CDR3 bases: TGCGCCAGCAGCGAGGTCTCCTACAATGAGCAGCTCTTC.

About this clonotype: Given a much more abundant clone one base away, this may be a read error. V usage is TRBV6-5 and J usage is TRBJ1-2; 12 bases map to TRBD1. CDR3 length equals 16 residues. Germline loops: CDR1 MNHEY, CDR2 SVGAGI. CDR3 bases: TGTGCCAGCAGTTCACCGGGACAGGGGGCGGAGGATGGCTACGCCTTC. Translation: CASSSPGQGAEDGYAF.

V gene TRBV12-3 or TRBV12-4 combines with J gene TRBJ2-4; no clear D. Trimming took 7 bases from V and 3 from J, leaving 10 bases between them. This CDR3 contains 13 residues. The DNA for the CDR3 is TGTGCCAGCACCGAGGTGGACAAAAACATTCAGTACTTC. It specifies CASTEVDKNIQYF.

This clonotype was counted a few times. At one boundary the junction diverges from the germline segment, which might be a read error. This chain links TRBV7-2 with TRBJ1-5; 7 nucleotides agree with TRBD1. The CDR3 loop spans 14 amino acids. CDR1 SGHTA and CDR2 FQGNSA come from the germline V gene. The CDR3 nucleotides are TGTGCCAGCAGCTTACGACAGGGAGGTCAGCCCCGGCATTTT. Encoded protein: CASSLRQGGQPRHF.

The rearrangement uses TRBV7-3 and TRBJ2-1; perhaps TRBD2 as D (6 bases). Germline values: CDR1 SGHTA, CDR2 FQGTGA. The CDR3 totals 15 residues. V was pared by 1 base and J by 1 base, with 8 bases between. The CDR3 spells CASSLSGGSYNEQFF. CDR3 DNA: TGTGCCAGCAGCTTAAGCGGAGGGTCCTACAATGAGCAGTTCTTC.

In its sample, this clonotype ranks as medium-sized. The V gene is TRBV29-1, the J gene TRBJ2-6; D is ambiguous. Germline V CDR1 and CDR2: SQVTM, ANQGSEA. The CDR3 extends over 13 amino acids. V gave up 4 bases and J gave up 1 base, with 5 bases separating them. Here the CDR3 reads CSVGYSGANVLTF. The CDR3, as DNA: TGCAGCGTTGGATATTCTGGGGCCAACGTCCTGACTTTC.

This clonotype was counted between two and nine times. V is TRBV6-5 and J is TRBJ2-1; maybe TRBD2 (6 bases). This CDR3 has 13 amino acids. Trimming took 5 bases from V and 3 from J, leaving 8 bases between them. Germline assignment: CDR1 MNHEY and CDR2 SVGAGI. The DNA of the CDR3 is TGTGCCAGCAGTAGGGACTTCTACAATGAGCAGTTCTTC. It specifies CASSRDFYNEQFF.

Comments on this clonotype: One junction end does not reproduce the germline sequence, and a read error may be involved. The chain is built from TRBV7-9 and TRBJ2-2, with 9 bases lining up with TRBD2. CDR3 length: 16 residues. The V gene's germline CDR1 is SEHNR and CDR2 FQNEAQ (reference sequence). As DNA, the CDR3 is TGTGCCAGCAGCTGGACAGCGGGAGGAGGGGCCGGGGAGCTGTCTTTT. This encodes CASSWTAGGGAGELSF.

The chain couples TRBV20-1 to TRBJ2-7; D is ambiguous. Germline assignment: CDR1 DFQATT and CDR2 SNEGSKA (reference sequence). CDR3 length: 13 amino acids. Between the trimmed V and J ends, which lost 3 bases and 2 bases, there was a span of 11 bases. CDR3 loop: CSASWLVAYEQYF. In DNA form, the CDR3 reads TGCAGTGCTAGTTGGCTAGTTGCCTACGAGCAGTACTTC.

The chain couples TRBV5-1 to TRBJ1-1; tentatively, D is TRBD1 (6 bases). This CDR3 has 14 residues. The V end lost 4 bases, the J end lost 4 bases, and 14 bases lay between the germline ends. Germline lookup yields CDR1 SGHRS and CDR2 YFSETQ. CDR3 residues: CASSPLGGGTEAFF. The CDR3 nucleotides are TGCGCCAGCAGCCCGTTGGGAGGGGGCACTGAAGCTTTCTTT.

The chain joins TRBV7-9 to TRBJ1-6; 9 positions agree with TRBD1. The CDR3 loop spans 19 amino acids. With V trimmed by 5 bases and J by 5 bases, 16 bases remained unmatched. Germline V gene sequence: CDR1 SEHNR, CDR2 FQNEAQ (reference sequence). The CDR3 is CASSPPRRGQGNDNSPLHF. For the CDR3, the DNA is TGTGCCAGCAGCCCTCCCCGGCGGGGACAGGGAAATGATAATTCACCCCTCCACTTT.

In regard to this clonotype: One end of the junction fails to match germline, which may point to a read error. This chain links TRBV2 with TRBJ2-2; 8 bases agree with TRBD2. Per the germline V gene, CDR1 is SNHLY and CDR2 is FYNNEI. This CDR3 spans 15 amino acids. The CDR3 region has the DNA TGTGCCAGCAGTGACGGGGCGGGAGGCACCGGGGAGCTGTCTTTT. This translates into CASSDGAGGTGELSF.

The chain links TRBV2 to TRBJ1-2; the D gene is possibly TRBD1 (6 bases). The germline V gene encodes CDR1 SNHLY and CDR2 FYNNEI. The CDR3 covers 14 residues. Trimming removed 4 bases from V and 4 bases from J, with 13 bases in between. CDR3 sequence (DNA): TGTGCCAGCAGTGGTCTGGGGGCTAGCTATGGCTACACCTTC. Translated, it gives CASSGLGASYGYTF.

A remark on this clonotype: Its ends do not fully match the called genes, so a read error is possible. The rearrangement links TRBV7-2 to TRBJ1-3; unclear D gene. This CDR3 spans 14 amino acids. Germline V gene sequence: CDR1 SGHTA, CDR2 FQGNSA. The CDR3 nucleotides read TGTGCCAGCAGCTTAGCAGTCTCTGGAAACACCGTATATTTT. Amino acid sequence: CASSLAVSGNTVYF.

The chain uses TRBV20-1 and TRBJ1-3; D gene unclear. The V gene's germline CDR1 is DFQATT and CDR2 SNEGSKA (reference sequence). This CDR3 has 11 residues. V gave up 3 bases and J gave up 2 bases, with 2 bases separating them. This CDR3 is CSASPGNTIYF. CDR3 in DNA: TGCAGTGCTAGTCCTGGAAACACCATATATTTT.

This clonotype has a handful of counts. J is TRBJ2-3 and V is TRBV2; D is uncertain. Germline CDR1 SNHLY, CDR2 FYNNEI. This CDR3 has 15 residues. The germline V and J ends were trimmed by 4 bases and 4 bases, with 15 bases remaining between them. The CDR3 loop reads CASSAGVGQADTQYF. The DNA of the CDR3 is TGTGCCAGCAGTGCCGGCGTAGGGCAGGCAGATACGCAGTATTTT.

Regarding this clonotype: Mismatch with germline at one junction end may stem from a read error. The chain carries TRBV12-3 or TRBV12-4 and TRBJ2-3; tentatively, D is TRBD2 (7 bases). The CDR3 contains 14 residues. The CDR3 nucleotides read TGTGCCAGCAGCCGCGGGGGCCCCACAGATACGCAGTGTTTT. Protein: CASSRGGPTDTQCF.

The V gene is TRBV6-1, the J gene TRBJ2-7; no clear D. There are 12 residues in the CDR3. Germline assignment: CDR1 MNHNS and CDR2 SASEGT. V was pared by 5 bases and J by 2 bases, with 7 bases between. The CDR3 DNA reads TGTGCCAGCAGTTCTTCAACCTACGAGCAGTACTTC. It specifies CASSSSTYEQYF.

CDR3 bases: TGTGCCAGCAGTACAGGGGGGTGGTGCATGAACACTGAAGCTTTCTTT. It specifies CASSTGGWCMNTEAFF. The J gene is TRBJ1-1, the V gene TRBV28; TRBD1 matches at 8 bases. Looked up from germline, CDR1 is MDHEN and CDR2 is SYDVKM. The CDR3 sequence is 16 residues long. With 5 bases clipped from V and 0 bases from J, the junction kept 8 bases outside the gene matches. Filled out from reference TRBV28 and TRBJ1-1, the complete variable domain reads DVKVTQSSRYLVKRTGEKVFLECVQDMDHENMFWYRQDPGLGLRLIYFSYDVKMKEKGDIPEGYSVSREKKERFSLILESASTNQTSMYLCASSTGGWCMNTEAFFGQGTRLTVV.

This clonotype qualifies as medium-sized (0.01 to 0.1%). The genes are TRBV29-1 and TRBJ2-3, with 10 bases matching TRBD2. Trimming removed 0 bases from V and 2 bases from J; junction bases left unmatched: 5. This CDR3 has 16 residues. Germline lookup yields CDR1 SQVTM and CDR2 ANQGSEA. In DNA, the CDR3 is TGCAGCGTTGAAGATAGCGGGGGGCCTTTCACAGATACGCAGTATTTT. This translates into CSVEDSGGPFTDTQYF.

Regarding this clonotype: Here the CDR3 omits its conserved ending phenylalanine or tryptophan, so a read error is the likely source. Written as DNA, the CDR3 is TGTGCCAGCAGTTTTACTCAGGGGAACAACGAGCAGTACCTC. It codes for CASSFTQGNNEQYL. V gene TRBV28 combines with J gene TRBJ2-7, with D possibly matching TRBD1 (6 bases). In germline, CDR1 is MDHEN, CDR2 SYDVKM. CDR3 length: 14 residues. Trimming removed 3 bases at V and 5 bases at J, with 14 bases between.

The rearrangement uses TRBV3-1 and TRBJ1-2; no clear D. This CDR3 contains 14 residues. Trimming removed 1 base from V and 2 bases from J, with 8 bases in between. In germline, CDR1 is LGHDT, CDR2 YNNKEL (reference sequence). As DNA, the CDR3 is TGTGCCAGCAGCCAAGTATCAGCAAACTATGGCTACACCTTC. Translation gives CASSQVSANYGYTF.

The gene calls are TRBV28 and TRBJ2-7, with 12 bases lining up with TRBD2. The CDR3 is 14 residues long. Germline CDR1 is MDHEN and CDR2 is SYDVKM. After removal of 8 bases from V and 2 bases from J, the junction contained 4 bases not matched to a gene. The CDR3 is CASGTSGYTYEQYF. Written as DNA, the CDR3 is TGTGCCAGCGGGACTAGCGGGTATACCTACGAGCAGTACTTC.